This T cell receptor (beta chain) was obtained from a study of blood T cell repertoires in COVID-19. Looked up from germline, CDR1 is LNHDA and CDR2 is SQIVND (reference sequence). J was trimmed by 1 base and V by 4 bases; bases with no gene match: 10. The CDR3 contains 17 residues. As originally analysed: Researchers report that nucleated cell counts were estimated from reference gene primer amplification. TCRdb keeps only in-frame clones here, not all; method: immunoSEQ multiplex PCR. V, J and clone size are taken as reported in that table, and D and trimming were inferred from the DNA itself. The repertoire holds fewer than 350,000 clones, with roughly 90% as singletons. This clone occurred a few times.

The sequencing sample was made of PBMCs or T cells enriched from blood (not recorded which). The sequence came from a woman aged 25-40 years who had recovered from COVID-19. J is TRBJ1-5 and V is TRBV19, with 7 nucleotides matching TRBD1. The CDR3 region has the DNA TGTGCCAGTAGTACCTACGCGGGGACAGTCAGCAATCAGCCCCAGCATTTT. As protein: CASSTYAGTVSNQPQHF.